Listed here are 5 T cell receptor beta chains from one sample, sequenced in a study of blood T cell repertoires in COVID-19. This table comes from immunoSEQ multiplex PCR, and its TCRdb copy is limited to in-frame clones, with some not included. There are 390,000 or so clones in the sample; around 87% occur only once, and less than 11% lies in the top ten. Sequencing was performed on peripheral blood. Source of these receptors: a woman aged 25 to 39 with COVID-19, enrolled during active disease.

This chain links TRBV10-1 with TRBJ2-1; TRBD2 matches 14 bases. The CDR3 runs to 15 residues. CDR1 and CDR2 from the germline V gene are WNHNN and SYGVQD (reference sequence). Trimming removed 5 bases from V and 8 bases from J; junction bases left unmatched: 5. The CDR3 here is CASSKTSGRAYEQFF. The CDR3 DNA reads as TGCGCCAGCAGTAAGACTAGCGGGAGGGCCTATGAGCAGTTCTTC.

V gene TRBV4-1 combines with J gene TRBJ2-7, with 7 positions matching TRBD1. CDR3 size: 15 residues. V dropped 0 bases and J dropped 0; count of bases not matched to a gene: 2. The germline gives CDR1 MGHRA, CDR2 YSYEKL. The CDR3 DNA sequence: TGCGCCAGCAGCCAAGAGGACAGGCACTCCTACGAGCAGTACTTC. Translated, it gives CASSQEDRHSYEQYF.

This sequence joins TRBV6-5 and TRBJ2-5; D perhaps matches TRBD2 (5 bases). Germline V lookup: CDR1 MNHEY, CDR2 SVGAGI. V dropped 6 bases and J dropped 5 bases, with 19 bases sitting between them. The CDR3 contains 15 residues. The CDR3 DNA reads as TGTGCCAGCAGGTCCCTGAGGGTCGAGTTGGAGACCCAGTACTTC. Encoded protein: CASRSLRVELETQYF.

The V call is TRBV19, the J call TRBJ2-5; 7 nucleotides match TRBD1. The V gene's germline CDR1 is LNHDA and CDR2 SQIVND (reference sequence). With V trimmed by 6 bases and J by 4 bases, 17 bases remained unmatched. The CDR3 totals 17 residues. In DNA form, the CDR3 reads TGTGCCAGTAGCCGACTAACGCCAGACAGGGCTGGAGAGACCCAGTACTTC. Translated, it gives CASSRLTPDRAGETQYF.

The V gene is TRBV28, the J gene TRBJ1-1, with D perhaps matching TRBD1 (6 bases). The CDR3 is 13 residues long. V dropped 4 bases and J dropped 0 bases, with 6 bases sitting between them. Germline assignment: CDR1 MDHEN and CDR2 SYDVKM. The CDR3 sequence is CASSWTVNTEAFF. Written as DNA, the CDR3 is TGTGCCAGCAGTTGGACAGTGAACACTGAAGCTTTCTTT.